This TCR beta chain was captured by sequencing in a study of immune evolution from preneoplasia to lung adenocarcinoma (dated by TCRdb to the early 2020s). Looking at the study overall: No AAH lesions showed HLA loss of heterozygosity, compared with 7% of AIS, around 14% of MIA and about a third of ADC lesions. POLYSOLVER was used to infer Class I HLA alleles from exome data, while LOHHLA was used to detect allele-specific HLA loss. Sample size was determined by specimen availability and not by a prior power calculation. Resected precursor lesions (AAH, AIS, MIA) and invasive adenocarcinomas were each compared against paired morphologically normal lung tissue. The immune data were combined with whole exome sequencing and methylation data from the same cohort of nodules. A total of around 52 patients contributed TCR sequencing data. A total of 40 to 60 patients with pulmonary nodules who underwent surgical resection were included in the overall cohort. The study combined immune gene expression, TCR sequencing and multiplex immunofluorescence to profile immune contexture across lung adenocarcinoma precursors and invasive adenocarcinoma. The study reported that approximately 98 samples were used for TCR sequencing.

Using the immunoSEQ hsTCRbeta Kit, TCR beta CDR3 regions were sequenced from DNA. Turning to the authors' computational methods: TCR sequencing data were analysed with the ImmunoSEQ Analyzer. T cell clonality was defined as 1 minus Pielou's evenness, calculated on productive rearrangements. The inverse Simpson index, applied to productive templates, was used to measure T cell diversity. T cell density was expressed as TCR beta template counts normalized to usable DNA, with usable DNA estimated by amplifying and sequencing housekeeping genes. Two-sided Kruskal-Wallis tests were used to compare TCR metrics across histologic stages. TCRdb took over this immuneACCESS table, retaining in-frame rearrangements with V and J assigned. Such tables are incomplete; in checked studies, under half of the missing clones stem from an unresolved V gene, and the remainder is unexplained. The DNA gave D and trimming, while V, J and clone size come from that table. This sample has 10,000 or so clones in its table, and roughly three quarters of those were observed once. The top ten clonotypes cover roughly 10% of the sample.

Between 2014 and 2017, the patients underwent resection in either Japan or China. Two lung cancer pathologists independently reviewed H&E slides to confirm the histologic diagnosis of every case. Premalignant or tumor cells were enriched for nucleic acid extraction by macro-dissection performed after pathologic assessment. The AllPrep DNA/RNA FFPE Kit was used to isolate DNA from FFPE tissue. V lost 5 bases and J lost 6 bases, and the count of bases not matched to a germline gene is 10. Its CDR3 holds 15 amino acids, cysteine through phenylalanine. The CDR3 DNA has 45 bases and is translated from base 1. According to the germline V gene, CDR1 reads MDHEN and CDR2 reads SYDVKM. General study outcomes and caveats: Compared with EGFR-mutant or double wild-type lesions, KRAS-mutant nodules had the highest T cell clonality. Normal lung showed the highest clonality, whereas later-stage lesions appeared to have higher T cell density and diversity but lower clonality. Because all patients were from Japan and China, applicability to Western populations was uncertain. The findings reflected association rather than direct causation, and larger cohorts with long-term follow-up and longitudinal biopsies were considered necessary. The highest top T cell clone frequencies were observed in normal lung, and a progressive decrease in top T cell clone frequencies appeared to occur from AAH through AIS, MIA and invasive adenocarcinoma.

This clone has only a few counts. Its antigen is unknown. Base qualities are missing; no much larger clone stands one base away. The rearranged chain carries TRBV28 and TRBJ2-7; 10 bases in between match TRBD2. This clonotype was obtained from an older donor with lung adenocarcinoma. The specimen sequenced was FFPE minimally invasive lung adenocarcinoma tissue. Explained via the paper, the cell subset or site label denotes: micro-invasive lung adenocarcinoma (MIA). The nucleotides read TGTGCCAGCAGTGCTCTCAGCGGGAGGGCTGGCGAGCAGTACTTC. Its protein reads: CASSALSGRAGEQYF.